Following are 29 T cell receptor beta chains from one sample sequenced in a study of cytomegalovirus exposure and HLA in healthy donors (dated by TCRdb to between 2016 and 2019). Library construction relied on the immunoSEQ multiplex PCR assay. The multiplex PCR relied on a mix of 60 forward primers for TCR Vbeta segments and 13 reverse primers for TCR Jbeta segments. TCRdb took this table from immuneACCESS and kept in-frame rearrangements with V and J called. Such tables lack part of the clones; where checked against another copy, unresolved V genes explain under half of the gap, and the rest is unexplained. The sample includes tens of thousands of clones, with roughly 69% observed a single time. The top ten hold just under 6.5% of the sample. Sequencing was done on a sample of PBMCs. Receptor source: a woman aged 25 to 39 in good health and CMV-seronegative.

The chain carries TRBV11-2 and TRBJ1-1; D ambiguous. The germline V gene encodes CDR1 SGHAT and CDR2 FQNNGV. The CDR3 runs to 14 residues. Trimming removed 6 bases at V and 4 bases at J, with 15 bases between. The CDR3: CASSLGIRRTEAFF. The CDR3 region has the DNA TGTGCCAGCAGTCTAGGTATCCGTCGCACTGAAGCTTTCTTT.

This rearrangement joins TRBV7-2 to TRBJ1-1, with TRBD1 matching over 8 bases. V lost 3 bases, J lost 0 bases, and 3 bases stayed unmatched. This CDR3 contains 15 residues. Germline lookup yields CDR1 SGHTA and CDR2 FQGNSA. The CDR3 DNA reads TGTGCCAGCAGCTTGACAGGGGACCTGAACACTGAAGCTTTCTTT. Residues: CASSLTGDLNTEAFF.

This clone was picked up a small number of times. The gene calls are TRBV10-2 and TRBJ1-4; possibly TRBD1 for D (5 bases). The V gene's germline CDR1 is WSHSY and CDR2 SAAADI. The V gene lost 3 bases and the J gene lost 8 bases, with 13 bases spanning the gap. The CDR3 loop spans 14 amino acids. CDR3 residues: CASSDWQGGEKLFF. For the CDR3, the DNA is TGCGCCAGCAGTGACTGGCAGGGAGGAGAAAAACTGTTTTTT.

This clone has only a few counts. V usage is TRBV7-2 and J usage is TRBJ1-1, with D maybe TRBD1 (5 bases). Germline V gene lookup returns CDR1 SGHTA and CDR2 FQGNSA. The CDR3 spans 11 residues. Trimming cost V 5 bases and J 11 bases, with 12 bases left between them. DNA for the CDR3: TGTGCCAGCAGCCCGGACACCGGGGCTTTCTTT. Encoded protein: CASSPDTGAFF.

The V gene is TRBV18, the J gene TRBJ2-7; the D gene is possibly TRBD1 (6 bases). V was trimmed by 5 bases and J by 0 bases, leaving 11 bases between them. The CDR3 contains 14 residues. CDR1 and CDR2 from the germline V gene are KGHSH and LQKENI. Here the CDR3 reads CASSTGQSSYEQYF. CDR3 in DNA: TGTGCCAGCTCAACTGGACAGAGCTCCTACGAGCAGTACTTC. Full variable domain (rest looked up from reference TRBV18 and TRBJ2-7): NAGVMQNPRHLVRRRGQEARLRCSPMKGHSHVYWYRQLPEEGLKFMVYLQKENIIDESGMPKERFSAEFPKEGPSILRIQQVVRGDSAAYFCASSTGQSSYEQYFGPGTRLTVT.

This chain uses TRBV14 with TRBJ2-6, with a possible D match to TRBD1 (5 bases). The CDR3 runs to 16 residues. Germline CDR1 reads SGHDN; CDR2 reads FVKESK. Deletions cut 4 bases from V and 2 bases from J, with 12 bases between. The CDR3 nucleotides read TGTGCCAGCAGCCCCTGGGGCCTTGCTGGGGCCAACGTCCTGACTTTC. It translates to CASSPWGLAGANVLTF. The full variable domain, rest sourced from reference TRBV14 and TRBJ2-6, is EAGVTQFPSHSVIEKGQTVTLRCDPISGHDNLYWYRRVMGKEIKFLLHFVKESKQDESGMPNNRFLAERTGGTYSTLKVQPAELEDSGVYFCASSPWGLAGANVLTFGAGSRLTVL.

V and J are TRBV6-5 and TRBJ2-7, with D perhaps TRBD1 (6 bases). CDR1 and CDR2 from the germline V gene are MNHEY and SVGAGI. The CDR3 is 15 amino acids. Trimming shortened V by 0 bases and J by 3 bases, and 12 bases separated the two germline ends. This CDR3 is CASSYSGAKSYEQYF. Here the CDR3 DNA reads TGTGCCAGCAGTTACTCGGGGGCGAAAAGCTACGAGCAGTACTTC.

The chain combines TRBV7-2 with TRBJ2-7; TRBD2 matches 10 bases. This CDR3 has 14 amino acids. Germline V gene data show CDR1 as SGHTA and CDR2 as FQGNSA. Unmatched junction bases numbered 4, after V lost 4 bases and J lost 4 bases. This chain's CDR3 is CASSSSGGKYEQYF. As DNA, the CDR3 is TGTGCCAGCAGCTCTAGCGGGGGCAAGTACGAGCAGTACTTC. The full variable domain, completed using reference TRBV7-2 and TRBJ2-7, is GAGVSQSPSNKVTEKGKDVELRCDPISGHTALYWYRQSLGQGLEFLIYFQGNSAPDKSGLPSDRFSAERTGGSVSTLTIQRTQQEDSAVYLCASSSSGGKYEQYFGPGTRLTVT.

The chain has TRBV6-4 and TRBJ1-1, with D perhaps matching TRBD1 (5 bases). V was trimmed by 0 bases and J by 0 bases, leaving 14 bases between them. Per the germline V gene, CDR1 is MRHNA and CDR2 is SNTAGT. This CDR3 spans 17 amino acids. CDR3 sequence: CASSDSFRGVLNTEAFF. As DNA, the CDR3 is TGTGCCAGCAGTGACTCGTTTCGGGGGGTTCTGAACACTGAAGCTTTCTTT.

This clone was counted between two and nine times. The chain is built from TRBV7-9 and TRBJ2-1; D perhaps matches TRBD2 (7 bases). V was trimmed by 5 bases and J by 4 bases, leaving 18 bases between them. Germline V gives CDR1 SEHNR, CDR2 FQNEAQ (reference sequence). This CDR3 region has 16 residues. The CDR3 spells CASSPRGGELYNEQFF. The CDR3 DNA sequence: TGTGCCAGCAGCCCAAGGGGGGGGGAGCTGTACAATGAGCAGTTCTTC.

This clone was observed a handful of times. The chain recombines TRBV5-1 with TRBJ2-7; 13 nucleotides line up with TRBD2. CDR1 is SGHRS, CDR2 YFSETQ, per germline. The CDR3 has 15 amino acids. Trimming removed 4 bases from V and 3 bases from J; junction bases left unmatched: 4. CDR3 protein: CASSPGLAGNYEQYF. In DNA, the CDR3 is TGCGCCAGCAGCCCGGGACTAGCGGGAAACTACGAGCAGTACTTC.

The table lists this clone with a few counts. The gene calls are TRBV27 and TRBJ2-1, with 8 bases fitting TRBD2. The CDR3 runs to 16 residues. Losses at the gene ends were 5 bases for V and 9 bases for J; bases not matched to a gene: 15. From germline, CDR1 is MNHEY and CDR2 SMNVEV (reference sequence). The CDR3 loop reads CASSPGGSGALFEQFF. The CDR3 DNA reads TGTGCCAGCAGTCCTGGGGGTAGCGGGGCCCTATTTGAGCAGTTCTTC.

This clone was detected only once. The rearrangement uses TRBV18 and TRBJ1-1; possible D gene TRBD1, 6 bases. Germline V lookup: CDR1 KGHSH, CDR2 LQKENI. Trimming cost V 6 bases and J 0 bases, with 17 bases left between them. This CDR3 has 16 amino acids. The CDR3 region has the DNA TGTGCCAGCTCCCGCAATCCACAGGGTCTGAACACTGAAGCTTTCTTT. Translated, it gives CASSRNPQGLNTEAFF.

The chain recombines TRBV25-1 with TRBJ1-2; D may be TRBD1 (5 bases). Trimming took off 4 bases at V and 2 bases at J, with 17 bases between the two ends. From germline, CDR1 is MGHDK and CDR2 SYGVNS. The CDR3 length is 16 residues. CDR3 nucleotides: TGTGCCAGCAGTGGCCCACTTTCCGACAGAAACTATGGCTACACCTTC. Its protein product is CASSGPLSDRNYGYTF.

The chain recombines TRBV7-6 with TRBJ1-1; D not certain. The V and J ends lost 0 bases and 6 bases respectively, with 14 bases between them. Germline values: CDR1 SGHVS, CDR2 FNYEAQ. CDR3 length: 15 amino acids. The CDR3 bases are TGTGCCAGCAGCTTAGCGTTAGGGAGGATGTCTGAAGCTTTCTTT. Translating gives CASSLALGRMSEAFF.

This clone was detected a few times. The CDR3 here is CASKRAGGPGNEQFF. The DNA of the CDR3 is TGTGCCAGCAAAAGAGCGGGAGGGCCGGGGAATGAGCAGTTCTTC. The chain recombines TRBV28 with TRBJ2-1, with 10 bases fitting TRBD2. V shed 7 bases, J shed 7 bases, and the junction held 10 bases outside the gene matches. The germline V gene encodes CDR1 MDHEN and CDR2 SYDVKM. The CDR3 extends over 15 amino acids.

This clone was counted ten times or more. V gene TRBV2 combines with J gene TRBJ1-1; 10 bases are shared with TRBD1. Losses at the gene ends were 6 bases for V and 1 base for J; bases not matched to a gene: 8. The CDR3 covers 16 residues. CDR1 and CDR2 from the germline V gene are SNHLY and FYNNEI. CDR3 sequence reads: CASSLRQGAGNTEAFF. The CDR3 bases are TGTGCCAGCAGCCTCAGACAGGGGGCGGGGAACACTGAAGCTTTCTTT.

This chain joins TRBV9 and TRBJ1-4, with D unclear. The ends were cut back, 0 bases at V and 2 bases at J, with 5 bases in the middle. The CDR3 loop spans 14 amino acids. Germline V gene lookup returns CDR1 SGDLS and CDR2 YYNGEE. For the CDR3, the DNA is TGTGCCAGCAGCGTAGGAGGTACTAATGAAAAACTGTTTTTT. Translating gives CASSVGGTNEKLFF.

The sample holds a few counts of this clone. This sequence joins TRBV5-1 and TRBJ2-6; tentative D call: TRBD1 (5 bases). The V and J ends lost 4 bases and 4 bases respectively, with 15 bases between them. The CDR3 spans 16 residues. The germline V gene has CDR1 SGHRS and CDR2 YFSETQ. Written as DNA, the CDR3 is TGCGCCAGCAGCCAGCCCTCAGGGATCGGGGCCAACGTCCTGACTTTC. Its protein product is CASSQPSGIGANVLTF. The variable domain in full, completed from reference TRBV5-1 and TRBJ2-6, reads KAGVTQTPRYLIKTRGQQVTLSCSPISGHRSVSWYQQTPGQGLQFLFEYFSETQRNKGNFPGRFSGRQFSNSRSEMNVSTLELGDSALYLCASSQPSGIGANVLTFGAGSRLTVL.

The chain combines TRBV21-1 with TRBJ2-1; no DNA check was done on the table's D call, TRBD2. TRBV21-1 is classified as a pseudogene. The CDR3 has 18 residues. CDR3 amino acids: CASSSPGTSGDVHNEQFF. The CDR3 bases are TGTGCCAGCAGCAGCCCCGGGACTAGCGGGGACGTCCACAATGAGCAGTTCTTC.

J is TRBJ2-3 and V is TRBV4-3, with TRBD2 identical over 13 bases. V shed 4 bases and J 6 bases; nucleotides not matched to a gene: 7. The CDR3 loop spans 16 amino acids. Per germline, CDR1 LGHNA and CDR2 YSLEER. Here the CDR3 DNA reads TGCGCCAGCAGCCCGGGACTAGCGGGATCCGGGGATACGCAGTATTTT. Protein product: CASSPGLAGSGDTQYF.

This clone was seen just once. The chain joins TRBV7-2 to TRBJ2-1; 11 positions agree with TRBD2. V dropped 6 bases and J dropped 8; count of bases not matched to a gene: 9. CDR3 length: 15 residues. Per the germline V gene, CDR1 is SGHTA and CDR2 is FQGNSA. The CDR3 spells CASSVSGGGRYEQFF. The CDR3, as DNA: TGTGCCAGCAGTGTTAGCGGGGGGGGCCGGTATGAGCAGTTCTTC.

Points on this clone: The sample contains more than one DNA sequence encoding this CDR3. V usage is TRBV5-1 and J usage is TRBJ2-7; D gene unclear. The CDR3 runs to 13 residues. Trimming stripped 0 bases from V and 1 base from J, with 5 bases between. The germline V gene has CDR1 SGHRS and CDR2 YFSETQ. CDR3 DNA: TGCGCCAGCAGCTTGGCCGGTTCCTACGAGCAGTACTTC. Translating it yields CASSLAGSYEQYF.

This chain joins TRBV25-1 and TRBJ2-5; TRBD2 matches 10 bases. CDR3 length: 17 amino acids. V dropped 2 bases and J dropped 5; count of bases not matched to a gene: 11. Germline V gene data show CDR1 as MGHDK and CDR2 as SYGVNS. As DNA, the CDR3 is TGTGCCAGCAGTGAAGGGGGGCAGCGGGAGGGCCGGGAGACCCAGTACTTC. Translation: CASSEGGQREGRETQYF.

The chain is built from TRBV28 and TRBJ2-1; 12 bases map to TRBD2. Trimming took 7 bases from V and 3 from J; bases not matched to a gene: 4. The CDR3 sequence is 15 residues long. Per germline, CDR1 MDHEN and CDR2 SYDVKM. The CDR3 region has the DNA TGTGCCAGCACCCGGACTAGCGGGAACTACAATGAGCAGTTCTTC. Its translation is CASTRTSGNYNEQFF.

The chain couples TRBV5-4 to TRBJ1-5; D gene uncertain. Between the trimmed V and J ends, which lost 4 bases and 6 bases, there was a span of 14 bases. The CDR3 runs to 14 residues. Per germline, CDR1 SGHNT and CDR2 YYREEE (reference sequence). The DNA for the CDR3 is TGTGCCAGCAGCAAGGAGGGAAGTAGTCAGCCCCAGCATTTT. It translates to CASSKEGSSQPQHF. The full variable domain, its missing parts supplied by reference TRBV5-4 and TRBJ1-5, is ETGVTQSPTHLIKTRGQQVTLRCSSQSGHNTVSWYQQALGQGPQFIFQYYREEENGRGNFPPRFSGLQFPNYSSELNVNALELDDSALYLCASSKEGSSQPQHFGDGTRLSIL.

This clone occurred a few times. The chain employs TRBV5-3 and TRBJ1-3; D perhaps matches TRBD1 (5 bases). TRBV5-3 is an ORF; its function is uncertain. Trimming cost V 3 bases and J 0 bases, with 10 bases left between them. This CDR3 comprises 15 residues. CDR3 coding DNA: TGTGCCAGAAGCTCCAGGGTCTCCTCTGGAAACACCATATATTTT. This codes for CARSSRVSSGNTIYF.

This clone was seen a handful of times. This chain uses TRBV5-5 with TRBJ2-7, with unresolved D. The ends were cut back, 4 bases at V and 1 base at J, with 6 bases in the middle. This CDR3 contains 12 residues. Germline CDR1 is SGHKS and CDR2 is YYEKEE (reference sequence). The CDR3 here is CASSPGSYEQYF. The CDR3 nucleotides are TGTGCCAGCAGCCCCGGGTCCTACGAGCAGTACTTC.

The chain is built from TRBV30 and TRBJ1-4; a weak D match, TRBD1 (6 bases). CDR1 and CDR2 (germline): GTSNPN, SVGIG (reference sequence). Trimming took off 0 bases at V and 1 base at J, with 6 bases between the two ends. This CDR3 is 14 amino acids long. The CDR3 DNA follows: TGTGCCTGGAGTGTACAGGGAACTAATGAAAAACTGTTTTTT. This gives the protein CAWSVQGTNEKLFF.